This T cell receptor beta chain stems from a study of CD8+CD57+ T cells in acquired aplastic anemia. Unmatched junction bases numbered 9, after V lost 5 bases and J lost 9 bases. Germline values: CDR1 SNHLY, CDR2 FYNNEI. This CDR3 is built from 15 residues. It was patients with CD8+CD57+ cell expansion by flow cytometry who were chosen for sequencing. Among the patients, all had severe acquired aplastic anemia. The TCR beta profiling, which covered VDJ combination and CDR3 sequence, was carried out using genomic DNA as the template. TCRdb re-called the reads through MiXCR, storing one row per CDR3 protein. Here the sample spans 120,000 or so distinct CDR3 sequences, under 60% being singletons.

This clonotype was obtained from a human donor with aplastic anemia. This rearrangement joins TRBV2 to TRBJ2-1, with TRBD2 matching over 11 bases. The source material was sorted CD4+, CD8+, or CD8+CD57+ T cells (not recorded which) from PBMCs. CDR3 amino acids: CASSFGTSGSFEQFF. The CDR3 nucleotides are TGTGCCAGCAGTTTTGGGACTAGCGGTAGTTTTGAGCAGTTCTTC. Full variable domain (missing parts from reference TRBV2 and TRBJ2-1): EPEVTQTPSHQVTQMGQEVILRCVPISNHLYFYWYRQILGQKVEFLVSFYNNEISEKSEIFDDQFSVERPDGSNFTLKIRSTKLEDSAMYFCASSFGTSGSFEQFFGPGTRLTVL.